The T cell receptor beta chain described here comes from a study of blood T cell repertoires in COVID-19. Study-wide context: From the United States, Italy and Spain came samples of acute and convalescent COVID-19. From T cells, B-cell-depleted T cells, or PBMCs came the material, which was cDNA or gDNA.

The CDR3 runs to 17 residues. Germline CDR1 and CDR2: MNHEY and SVGEGT. V trimming: 6 bases; J trimming: 0 bases; junction bases outside the gene matches: 9. As handled by the study authors: For nucleated cells, counts were estimated from reference gene primer amplification. Measured with immunoSEQ multiplex PCR; TCRdb has only the in-frame clones, and not every one. D and trimming come from the DNA, and the V and J calls and clone size come from that table. In the table there are 150,000 or so clones, around 81% of which are singletons. The sample taken for sequencing was peripheral blood. The chain combines TRBV6-2 or TRBV6-3 with TRBJ2-1, with TRBD2 matching 9 bases. The sequence came from a man between 65 and 80 years old who had recovered from COVID-19. The CDR3 sequence: CASSHRASGNSYNEQFF. The CDR3, as DNA: TGTGCCAGCAGCCACCGGGCTAGCGGGAACTCCTACAATGAGCAGTTCTTC.